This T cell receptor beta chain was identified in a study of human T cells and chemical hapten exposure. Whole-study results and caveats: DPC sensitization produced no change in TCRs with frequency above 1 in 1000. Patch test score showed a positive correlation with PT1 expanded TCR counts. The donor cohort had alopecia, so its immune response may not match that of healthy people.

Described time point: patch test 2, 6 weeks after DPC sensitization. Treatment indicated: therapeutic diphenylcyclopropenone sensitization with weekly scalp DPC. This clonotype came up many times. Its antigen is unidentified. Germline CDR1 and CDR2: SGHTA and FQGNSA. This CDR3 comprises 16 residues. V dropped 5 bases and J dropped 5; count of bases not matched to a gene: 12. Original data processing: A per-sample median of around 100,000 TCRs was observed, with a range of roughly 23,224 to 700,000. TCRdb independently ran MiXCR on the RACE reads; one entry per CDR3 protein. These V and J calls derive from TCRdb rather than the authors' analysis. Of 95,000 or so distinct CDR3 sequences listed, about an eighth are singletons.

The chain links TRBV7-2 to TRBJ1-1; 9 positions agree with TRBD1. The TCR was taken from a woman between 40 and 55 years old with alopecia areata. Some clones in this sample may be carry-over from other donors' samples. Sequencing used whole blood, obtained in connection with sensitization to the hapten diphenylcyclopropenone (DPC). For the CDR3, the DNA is TGTGCCAGCAGCAGAAGGGACAGGGACGCTTTAACTGAAGCTTTCTTT. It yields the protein CASSRRDRDALTEAFF. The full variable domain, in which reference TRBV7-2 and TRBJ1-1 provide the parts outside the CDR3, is GAGVSQSPSNKVTEKGKDVELRCDPISGHTALYWYRQSLGQGLEFLIYFQGNSAPDKSGLPSDRFSAERTGGSVSTLTIQRTQQEDSAVYLCASSRRDRDALTEAFFGQGTRLTVV.